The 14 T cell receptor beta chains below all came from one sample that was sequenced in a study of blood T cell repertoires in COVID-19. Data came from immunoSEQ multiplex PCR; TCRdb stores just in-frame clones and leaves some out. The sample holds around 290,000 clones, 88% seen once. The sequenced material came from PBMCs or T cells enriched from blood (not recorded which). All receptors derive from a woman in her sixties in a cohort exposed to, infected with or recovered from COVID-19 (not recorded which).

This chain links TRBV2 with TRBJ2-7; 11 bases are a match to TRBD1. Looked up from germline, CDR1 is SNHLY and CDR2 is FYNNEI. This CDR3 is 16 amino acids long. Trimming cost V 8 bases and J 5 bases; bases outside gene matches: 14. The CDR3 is CASLLPGQGGKNEQYF. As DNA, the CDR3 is TGTGCCAGCCTCCTACCGGGACAGGGGGGAAAAAACGAGCAGTACTTC.

The CDR3 reads CASSPNRPFRRGSYNEQFF. In DNA form, the CDR3 reads TGTGCCAGTAGTCCAAACCGCCCTTTCCGCCGCGGCTCCTACAATGAGCAGTTCTTC. The chain has TRBV19 and TRBJ2-1; D ambiguous. The germline CDR1 and CDR2 sequences are LNHDA and SQIVND (reference sequence). There are 19 residues in the CDR3. Trimming removed 5 bases from V and 0 bases from J, with 23 bases in between. The entire variable domain, with the rest obtained from reference TRBV19 and TRBJ2-1, is as follows: DGGITQSPKYLFRKEGQNVTLSCEQNLNHDAMYWYRQDPGQGLRLIYYSQIVNDFQKGDIAEGYSVSREKKESFPLTVTSAQKNPTAFYLCASSPNRPFRRGSYNEQFFGPGTRLTVL.

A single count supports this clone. The CDR3 spells CASSPRAFSYNEQFF. The CDR3 DNA is TGTGCCAGCAGCCCGCGGGCCTTCTCCTACAATGAGCAGTTCTTC. This chain connects TRBV7-2 to TRBJ2-1; tentatively, D is TRBD2 (5 bases). Germline loops: CDR1 SGHTA, CDR2 FQGNSA. This CDR3 contains 15 residues. V lost 5 bases and J lost 0, with 11 bases in between. The full variable domain, rest sourced from reference TRBV7-2 and TRBJ2-1, is GAGVSQSPSNKVTEKGKDVELRCDPISGHTALYWYRQSLGQGLEFLIYFQGNSAPDKSGLPSDRFSAERTGGSVSTLTIQRTQQEDSAVYLCASSPRAFSYNEQFFGPGTRLTVL.

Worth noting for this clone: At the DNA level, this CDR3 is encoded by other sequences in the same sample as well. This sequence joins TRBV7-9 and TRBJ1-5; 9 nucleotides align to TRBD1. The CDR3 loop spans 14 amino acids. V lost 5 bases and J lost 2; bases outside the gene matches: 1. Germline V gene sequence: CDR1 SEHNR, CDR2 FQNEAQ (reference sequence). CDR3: CASSRDRGNQPQHF. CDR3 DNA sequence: TGTGCCAGCAGCCGGGACAGGGGCAATCAGCCCCAGCATTTT.

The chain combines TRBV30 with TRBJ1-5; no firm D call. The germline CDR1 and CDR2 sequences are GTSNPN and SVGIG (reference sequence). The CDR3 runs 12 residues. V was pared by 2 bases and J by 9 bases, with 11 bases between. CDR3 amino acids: CAWSTPGGPQHF. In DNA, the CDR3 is TGTGCCTGGAGTACCCCCGGAGGGCCCCAGCATTTT.

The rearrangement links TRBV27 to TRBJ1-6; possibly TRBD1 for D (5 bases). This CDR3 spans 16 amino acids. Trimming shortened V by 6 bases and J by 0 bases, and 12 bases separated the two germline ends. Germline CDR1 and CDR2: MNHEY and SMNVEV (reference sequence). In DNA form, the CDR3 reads TGTGCCAGCAGACACAGGAGTGTCTCCTATAATTCACCCCTCCACTTT. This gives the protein CASRHRSVSYNSPLHF.

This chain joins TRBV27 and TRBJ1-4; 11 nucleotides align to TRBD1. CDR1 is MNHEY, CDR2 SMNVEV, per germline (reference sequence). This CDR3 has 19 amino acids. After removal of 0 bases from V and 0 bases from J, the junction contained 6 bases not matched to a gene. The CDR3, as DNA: TGTGCCAGCAGTTTATCGGGGACAGGGGGGATATCAACTAATGAAAAACTGTTTTTT. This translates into CASSLSGTGGISTNEKLFF.

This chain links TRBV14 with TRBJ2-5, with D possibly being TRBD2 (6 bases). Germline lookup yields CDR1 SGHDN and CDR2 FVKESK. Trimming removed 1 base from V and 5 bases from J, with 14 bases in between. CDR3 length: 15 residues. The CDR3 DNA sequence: TGTGCCAGCAGCCAAGGGGTTCCTAGCGTGGAGACCCAGTACTTC. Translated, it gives CASSQGVPSVETQYF.

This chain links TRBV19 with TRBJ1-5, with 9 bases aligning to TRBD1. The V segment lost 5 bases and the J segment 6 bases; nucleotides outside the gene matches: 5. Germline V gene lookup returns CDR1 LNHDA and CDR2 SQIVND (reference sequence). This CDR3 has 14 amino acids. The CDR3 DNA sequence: TGTGCCAGTAGTGAGGGACAGGGTTTTCAGCCCCAGCATTTT. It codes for CASSEGQGFQPQHF.

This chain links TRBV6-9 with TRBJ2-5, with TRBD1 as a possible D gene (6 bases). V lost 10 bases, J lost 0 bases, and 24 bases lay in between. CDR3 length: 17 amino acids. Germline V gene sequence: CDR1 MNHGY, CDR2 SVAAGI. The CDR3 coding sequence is TGTGCCATCCCTCGGCGCCTTACAGGGAAGGACCAAGAGACCCAGTACTTC. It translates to CAIPRRLTGKDQETQYF.

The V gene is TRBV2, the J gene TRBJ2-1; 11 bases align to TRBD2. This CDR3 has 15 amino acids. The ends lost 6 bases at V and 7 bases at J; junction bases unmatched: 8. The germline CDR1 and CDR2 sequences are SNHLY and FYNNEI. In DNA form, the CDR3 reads TGTGCCAGCAGGAATAGCGGGAGGGCCGGTAATGAGCAGTTCTTC. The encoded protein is CASRNSGRAGNEQFF.

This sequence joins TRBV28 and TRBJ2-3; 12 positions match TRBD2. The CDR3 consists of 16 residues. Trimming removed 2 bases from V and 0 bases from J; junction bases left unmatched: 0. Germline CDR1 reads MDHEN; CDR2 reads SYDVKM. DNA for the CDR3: TGTGCCAGCAGTTTAGGGACTAGCGGGAGCACAGATACGCAGTATTTT. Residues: CASSLGTSGSTDTQYF.

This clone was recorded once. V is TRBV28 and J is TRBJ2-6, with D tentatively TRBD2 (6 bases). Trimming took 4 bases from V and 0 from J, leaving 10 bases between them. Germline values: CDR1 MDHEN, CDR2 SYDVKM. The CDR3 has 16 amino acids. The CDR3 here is CASSSAGSSGANVLTF. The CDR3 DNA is TGTGCCAGCAGTTCCGCGGGGAGCTCTGGGGCCAACGTCCTGACTTTC.

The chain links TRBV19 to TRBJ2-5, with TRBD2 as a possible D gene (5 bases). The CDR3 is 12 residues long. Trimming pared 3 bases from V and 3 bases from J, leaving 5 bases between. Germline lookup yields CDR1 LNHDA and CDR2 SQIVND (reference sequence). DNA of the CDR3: TGTGCCAGTAGTATCGGGGAAGAGACCCAGTACTTC. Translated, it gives CASSIGEETQYF.